A single sample gave rise to the 7 T cell receptor beta chains below, sequenced in a study of cytomegalovirus exposure and HLA in healthy donors. The primer mix had 60 Vbeta and 13 Jbeta primers. Libraries were prepared by immunoSEQ multiplex PCR; TCRdb keeps only in-frame clonotypes and omits some of them. The sample lists some 95,000 clones; about 77% were seen once. Material for sequencing was PBMCs. Receptor source: a woman aged 40 to 50 in good health and CMV-seronegative.

J is TRBJ1-2 and V is TRBV15, with 10 positions matching TRBD1. The trim removed 5 bases at V and 4 bases at J, leaving 4 bases unmatched. The germline CDR1 and CDR2 sequences are LNHNV and YYDKDF (reference sequence). This CDR3 region has 14 residues. CDR3 sequence: CATSWTGGSYGYTF. CDR3 bases: TGTGCCACCAGCTGGACAGGGGGGAGCTATGGCTACACCTTC.

This clone was counted only a few times. This chain connects TRBV2 to TRBJ1-6; tentative D call: TRBD1 (6 bases). The V gene lost 1 base and the J gene lost 4 bases, with 8 bases spanning the gap. The germline gives CDR1 SNHLY, CDR2 FYNNEI. The CDR3 extends over 15 amino acids. The DNA for the CDR3 is TGTGCCAGCAGTGAAGACAGGGATTATAATTCACCCCTCCACTTT. The encoded protein is CASSEDRDYNSPLHF.

This clone came up a few times. The same CDR3 is also encoded by other DNA sequences in this sample. J is TRBJ2-6 and V is TRBV18, with D possibly being TRBD2 (5 bases). CDR1 and CDR2 (germline): KGHSH, LQKENI. V was trimmed by 1 base and J by 0 bases, leaving 10 bases between them. The CDR3 runs to 17 residues. CDR3 in amino acids: CASSPRSGNSGANVLTF. CDR3 nucleotide sequence: TGTGCCAGCTCACCACGGAGCGGCAACTCTGGGGCCAACGTCCTGACTTTC. Together with reference TRBV18 and TRBJ2-6, the CDR3 gives the full variable domain: NAGVMQNPRHLVRRRGQEARLRCSPMKGHSHVYWYRQLPEEGLKFMVYLQKENIIDESGMPKERFSAEFPKEGPSILRIQQVVRGDSAAYFCASSPRSGNSGANVLTFGAGSRLTVL.

Here the CDR3 reads CASNWGRYNEQFF. The DNA of the CDR3 is TGTGCCAGTAACTGGGGCCGTTACAATGAGCAGTTCTTC. The chain combines TRBV19 with TRBJ2-1; D is perhaps TRBD1 (5 bases). The CDR3 runs to 13 residues. V was trimmed by 7 bases and J by 4 bases, leaving 11 bases between them. The germline CDR1 and CDR2 sequences are LNHDA and SQIVND (reference sequence). Complete variable domain (other parts from reference TRBV19 and TRBJ2-1): DGGITQSPKYLFRKEGQNVTLSCEQNLNHDAMYWYRQDPGQGLRLIYYSQIVNDFQKGDIAEGYSVSREKKESFPLTVTSAQKNPTAFYLCASNWGRYNEQFFGPGTRLTVL.

The CDR3 is CASSGGVYNEQFF. In nucleotides, the CDR3 is TGTGCCTCGTCGGGGGGGGTTTACAATGAGCAGTTCTTC. The gene calls are TRBV6-5 and TRBJ2-1, with TRBD2 matching over 8 bases. CDR1 and CDR2 (germline): MNHEY, SVGAGI. The CDR3 runs 13 residues. Trimming took 11 bases from V and 4 from J; bases not matched to a gene: 7.

The chain uses TRBV19 and TRBJ1-6; D possibly corresponds to TRBD1 (6 bases). Per germline, CDR1 LNHDA and CDR2 SQIVND (reference sequence). The CDR3 totals 15 residues. Between the trimmed V and J ends, which lost 1 base and 7 bases, there was a span of 11 bases. In nucleotides, the CDR3 is TGTGCCAGTAGTATAGTAGCGGGGGCGAATTCACCCCTCCACTTT. As protein: CASSIVAGANSPLHF.

V and J are TRBV25-1 and TRBJ2-2, with D possibly matching TRBD2 (6 bases). CDR1 and CDR2 from the germline V gene are MGHDK and SYGVNS. This CDR3 is 15 amino acids long. Trimming stripped 3 bases from V and 7 bases from J, with 15 bases between. In DNA form, the CDR3 reads TGTGCCAGCAGTGATTCTAGGAGGGGAAACGGGGAGCTGTTTTTT. It is translated as CASSDSRRGNGELFF.